A single sample gave rise to the 27 T cell receptor beta chains below, sequenced in a study of T cells in localized non-small cell lung cancer. Repertoires were generated with immunoSEQ multiplex PCR, while TCRdb's copy carries only in-frame clones and drops some. This repertoire shows some 21,000 clones, approximately 90% found once; its top ten account for less than 9%. Specimen: peripheral blood, collected before any cancer treatment. The source is a woman aged 35 to 70 with stage I lung adenocarcinoma.

This clone occurred once. The chain recombines TRBV18 with TRBJ1-2, with D perhaps matching TRBD1 (5 bases). The ends were cut back, 5 bases at V and 3 bases at J, with 13 bases in the middle. The CDR3 consists of 14 residues. Per the germline V gene, CDR1 is KGHSH and CDR2 is LQKENI. CDR3 sequence reads: CASSSQTVDYGYTF. The DNA of the CDR3 is TGTGCCAGCTCATCCCAGACAGTCGACTATGGCTACACCTTC.

The rearrangement uses TRBV9 and TRBJ2-1; D not certain. Germline V CDR1 and CDR2: SGDLS, YYNGEE. CDR3 length equals 15 residues. Trimming took 0 bases from V and 2 from J, leaving 9 bases between them. Here the CDR3 DNA reads TGTGCCAGCAGCGTAGTCCAAGTTGCCTACAATGAGCAGTTCTTC. Translation: CASSVVQVAYNEQFF.

This clone was detected only once. A read error is likely, as this CDR3 ends without the conserved phenylalanine or tryptophan. The limits of the CDR3 on the DNA are not certain, so only TCRdb's listed CDR3 is given. This chain connects TRBV14 to TRBJ1-2. The CDR3 spans 8 amino acids, including both terminal residues. Germline CDR1 and CDR2: SGHDN and FVKESK. CDR3 loop: CALGESGL.

V is TRBV6-5 and J is TRBJ2-3; 10 nucleotides line up with TRBD1. CDR1 and CDR2 (germline): MNHEY, SVGAGI. The CDR3 is made up of 14 amino acids. J gave up 5 bases and V 5 bases, and 4 bases lay outside the gene matches. For the CDR3, the DNA is TGTGCCAGCAGTCCCGGGACAGGGGAAGATACGCAGTATTTT. Protein: CASSPGTGEDTQYF.

This clone turned up a few times. The DNA of the CDR3 is TGTGCCAGCAGTCTGCTAGCGGGAGGGCTTAGCGAGCAGTTCTTC. As protein: CASSLLAGGLSEQFF. The chain has TRBV6-5 and TRBJ2-1; 12 bases match TRBD2. With 5 bases clipped from V and 10 bases from J, the junction kept 9 bases outside the gene matches. The CDR3 is 15 residues long. Germline V gene data show CDR1 as MNHEY and CDR2 as SVGAGI.

This chain connects TRBV2 to TRBJ1-2; the D is unclear. The ends were cut back, 6 bases at V and 8 bases at J, with 16 bases in the middle. Germline lookup yields CDR1 SNHLY and CDR2 FYNNEI. CDR3 size: 13 residues. Here the CDR3 reads CASRIDTAGGYTF. The CDR3 DNA reads TGTGCCAGCAGGATAGACACGGCTGGCGGCTACACCTTC.

The chain employs TRBV28 and TRBJ1-2, with TRBD1 matching 9 bases. CDR1 is MDHEN, CDR2 SYDVKM, per germline. The V gene end was trimmed by 4 bases and the J gene end by 4 bases; junction bases not matched to a gene: 10. The CDR3 is made up of 16 amino acids. CDR3: CASSSPTGGRGYGYTF. The CDR3 DNA reads TGTGCCAGCAGTTCTCCTACAGGGGGCAGGGGCTATGGCTACACCTTC.

The chain employs TRBV28 and TRBJ2-2; possibly TRBD2 for D (6 bases). Deletions cut 3 bases from V and 3 bases from J, with 8 bases between. The V gene's germline CDR1 is MDHEN and CDR2 SYDVKM. This CDR3 has 14 residues. This chain's CDR3 is CASSFAGYTGELFF. The DNA for the CDR3 is TGTGCCAGCAGTTTTGCGGGGTACACCGGGGAGCTGTTTTTT. The whole variable domain, remainder taken from reference TRBV28 and TRBJ2-2, is DVKVTQSSRYLVKRTGEKVFLECVQDMDHENMFWYRQDPGLGLRLIYFSYDVKMKEKGDIPEGYSVSREKKERFSLILESASTNQTSMYLCASSFAGYTGELFFGEGSRLTVL.

This chain connects TRBV27 to TRBJ2-3; TRBD2 matches 14 bases. The germline V gene encodes CDR1 MNHEY and CDR2 SMNVEV (reference sequence). The CDR3 loop spans 21 amino acids. After removal of 7 bases from V and 7 bases from J, the junction contained 25 bases not matched to a gene. The CDR3: CASISLSGTGRLAGGSYTQYF. In nucleotides, the CDR3 is TGTGCCAGCATCTCCCTCTCCGGGACAGGGAGACTAGCGGGAGGGTCATATACGCAGTATTTT.

The chain recombines TRBV28 with TRBJ1-1, with D unresolved. The CDR3 runs 14 residues. With 4 bases removed from V and 3 bases from J, the gap between germline ends came to 12 bases. Germline V gene sequence: CDR1 MDHEN, CDR2 SYDVKM. The CDR3 reads CASSYGDSYTEAFF. CDR3 coding DNA: TGTGCCAGCAGTTATGGGGATTCCTACACTGAAGCTTTCTTT.

The chain uses TRBV1 and TRBJ1-3; the listed D gene, TRBD1, was not tested against the DNA. TRBV1 is marked as a pseudogene. CDR3 length: 16 amino acids. As DNA, the CDR3 is TGCACCAAGGACAGCGTTCTCTACAACTCTGGAAACACCATATATTTT. Encoded protein: CTKDSVLYNSGNTIYF.

The rearrangement links TRBV5-5 to TRBJ2-7, with TRBD2 identical over 9 bases. The CDR3 has 14 residues. Germline lookup yields CDR1 SGHKS and CDR2 YYEKEE (reference sequence). The V gene end was trimmed by 1 base and the J gene end by 4 bases; junction bases not matched to a gene: 3. CDR3 sequence reads: CASSLSLAGYEQYF. The CDR3 DNA is TGTGCCAGCAGCTTGAGTCTAGCGGGATACGAGCAGTACTTC. Combining the CDR3 with reference TRBV5-5 and TRBJ2-7 gives the whole variable domain DAGVTQSPTHLIKTRGQQVTLRCSPISGHKSVSWYQQVLGQGPQFIFQYYEKEERGRGNFPDRFSARQFPNYSSELNVNALLLGDSALYLCASSLSLAGYEQYFGPGTRLTVT.

This chain joins TRBV30 and TRBJ1-5, with D possibly matching TRBD1 (5 bases). CDR3 length equals 13 residues. CDR1 GTSNPN and CDR2 SVGIG come from the germline V gene (reference sequence). Trimming took off 1 base at V and 3 bases at J, with 7 bases between the two ends. Written as DNA, the CDR3 is TGTGCCTGGAGTGAACAGGACAATCAGCCCCAGCATTTT. Translation gives CAWSEQDNQPQHF.

V and J are TRBV27 and TRBJ2-1; 8 nucleotides match TRBD2. V lost 3 bases, J lost 5 bases, and 0 bases stayed unmatched. The CDR3 sequence is 13 residues long. Looked up from germline, CDR1 is MNHEY and CDR2 is SMNVEV (reference sequence). CDR3 sequence reads: CASSFSGNNEQFF. CDR3 nucleotide sequence: TGTGCCAGCAGTTTTAGCGGGAACAATGAGCAGTTCTTC.

The chain couples TRBV5-4 to TRBJ2-2; 13 bases align to TRBD2. The germline gives CDR1 SGHNT, CDR2 YYREEE (reference sequence). V shed 2 bases, J shed 6 bases, and the junction held 4 bases outside the gene matches. The CDR3 has 16 amino acids. The CDR3 reads CASSFGLAGVAGELFF. CDR3 nucleotide sequence: TGTGCCAGCAGCTTCGGACTAGCGGGAGTAGCCGGGGAGCTGTTTTTT.

The chain joins TRBV5-1 to TRBJ2-5, with 7 nucleotides matching TRBD2. The germline V gene encodes CDR1 SGHRS and CDR2 YFSETQ. Unmatched junction bases numbered 11, after V lost 4 bases and J lost 5 bases. The CDR3 runs 15 residues. The CDR3: CASSTRDYKAETQYF. In nucleotides, the CDR3 is TGCGCCAGCAGCACCCGGGACTATAAGGCGGAGACCCAGTACTTC.

As regards this clone: One junction end disagrees with the germline gene, perhaps due to a read error. The CDR3 coding sequence is TGTGCAAGTACGGGGGCTAGCGGGCAGAATGAGCAGTTCTTC. It is translated as CASTGASGQNEQFF. The J gene is TRBJ2-1, the V gene TRBV19; 8 positions agree with TRBD2. Germline V gives CDR1 LNHDA, CDR2 SQIVND (reference sequence). The CDR3 extends over 14 amino acids.

The chain carries TRBV29-1 and TRBJ1-1, with a possible D match to TRBD1 (5 bases). V was clipped by 6 bases and J by 1 base, with 9 bases between them. This CDR3 region has 12 residues. Germline V gene lookup returns CDR1 SQVTM and CDR2 ANQGSEA. CDR3: CSVGGGNTEAFF. The CDR3, as DNA: TGCAGCGTCGGGGGAGGGAACACTGAAGCTTTCTTT.

This sequence joins TRBV25-1 and TRBJ1-1, with TRBD1 as a possible D gene (6 bases). The germline V and J ends were trimmed by 1 base and 9 bases, with 15 bases remaining between them. Looked up from germline, CDR1 is MGHDK and CDR2 is SYGVNS. The CDR3 length is 14 residues. For the CDR3, the DNA is TGTGCCAGCAGTGAATCGACAGGCAGGGGAAAAGCTTTCTTT. As protein: CASSESTGRGKAFF.

The J gene is TRBJ2-7, the V gene TRBV27; D might be TRBD1 (5 bases). This CDR3 is built from 15 residues. Trimming left V 5 bases short and J 2 bases short, with 16 bases between. Looked up from germline, CDR1 is MNHEY and CDR2 is SMNVEV (reference sequence). In nucleotides, the CDR3 is TGTGCCAGCAGTACTACAGGCCTACACACCTACGAGCAGTACTTC. As protein: CASSTTGLHTYEQYF.

This clone was recorded once. V and J are TRBV6-6 and TRBJ2-1; D is ambiguous. Trimming took 8 bases from V and 0 from J, leaving 8 bases between them. The germline gives CDR1 MNHNY, CDR2 SVGAGI (reference sequence). CDR3 length equals 13 residues. The CDR3 region has the DNA TGTGCCAGCGGGCGAAGCTCCTACAATGAGCAGTTCTTC. It yields the protein CASGRSSYNEQFF.

The count of this clone is one. J is TRBJ1-4 and V is TRBV4-3; D not certain. V lost 2 bases and J lost 7, with 17 bases in between. In germline, CDR1 is LGHNA, CDR2 YSLEER. The CDR3 has 16 residues. This chain's CDR3 is CASSQRVTQGGEKLFF. CDR3 DNA sequence: TGCGCCAGCAGCCAAAGGGTCACCCAAGGTGGTGAAAAACTGTTTTTT.

J is TRBJ2-7 and V is TRBV5-5; D unclear. The germline V and J ends were trimmed by 2 bases and 3 bases, with 9 bases remaining between them. The CDR3 sequence is 13 residues long. Germline V gene sequence: CDR1 SGHKS, CDR2 YYEKEE (reference sequence). CDR3 region: CASSFVESYEQYF. CDR3 DNA: TGTGCCAGCAGCTTCGTTGAGAGCTACGAGCAGTACTTC. Using reference TRBV5-5 and TRBJ2-7 for the parts outside the CDR3, the full variable domain is DAGVTQSPTHLIKTRGQQVTLRCSPISGHKSVSWYQQVLGQGPQFIFQYYEKEERGRGNFPDRFSARQFPNYSSELNVNALLLGDSALYLCASSFVESYEQYFGPGTRLTVT.

The chain joins TRBV18 to TRBJ2-3; D ambiguous. In germline, CDR1 is KGHSH, CDR2 LQKENI. The length of the CDR3 is 13 residues. V was clipped by 2 bases and J by 0 bases, with 3 bases between them. The CDR3 reads CASSPASTDTQYF. The DNA of the CDR3 is TGTGCCAGCTCACCAGCTAGCACAGATACGCAGTATTTT.

The CDR3 DNA follows: TGTGCCAGCAGCAGAGGACAGGGGGTTTATGACACTGAAGCTTTCTTT. Translating it yields CASSRGQGVYDTEAFF. This chain links TRBV7-2 with TRBJ1-1, with 10 bases fitting TRBD1. Per germline, CDR1 SGHTA and CDR2 FQGNSA. The CDR3 sequence is 16 residues long. The V segment lost 5 bases and the J segment 3 bases; nucleotides outside the gene matches: 9. Based on the CDR3 plus reference TRBV7-2 and TRBJ1-1, the full variable domain is GAGVSQSPSNKVTEKGKDVELRCDPISGHTALYWYRQSLGQGLEFLIYFQGNSAPDKSGLPSDRFSAERTGGSVSTLTIQRTQQEDSAVYLCASSRGQGVYDTEAFFGQGTRLTVV.

The chain uses TRBV19 and TRBJ1-1, with D possibly matching TRBD1 (5 bases). The CDR3 sequence is 15 residues long. Germline V gives CDR1 LNHDA, CDR2 SQIVND (reference sequence). The V and J ends lost 3 bases and 6 bases respectively, with 17 bases between them. DNA of the CDR3: TGTGCCAGTAGTATTAAAATCCTGGGGGGATCTGAAGCTTTCTTT. This codes for CASSIKILGGSEAFF.

This clone was seen once. This chain joins TRBV6-5 and TRBJ2-5, with 7 bases identical to TRBD1. Per germline, CDR1 MNHEY and CDR2 SVGAGI. With 4 bases clipped from V and 6 bases from J, the junction kept 5 bases outside the gene matches. The CDR3 is made up of 13 amino acids. CDR3 nucleotide sequence: TGTGCCAGCAGTTGGGACAGTCAAAAGACCCAGTACTTC. Translating it yields CASSWDSQKTQYF.